The 6 T cell receptor beta chains presented below share a single source sample, sequenced in a study of cytomegalovirus exposure and HLA in healthy donors. The study ran its PCR with 60 Vbeta and 13 Jbeta primers. Profiled with immunoSEQ multiplex PCR; TCRdb holds only in-frame clones, not every one. The sample comprises about 94,000 clones, more than 75% of which are singletons, and 10% to 13% rests with the top ten. The specimen sequenced was PBMCs. The receptor source for this set is a human donor in good health.

J is TRBJ1-5 and V is TRBV30; 9 bases are a match to TRBD1. CDR1 GTSNPN and CDR2 SVGIG come from the germline V gene (reference sequence). The CDR3 runs to 14 residues. Germline trimming cut 3 bases from V and 5 bases from J; bases unmatched to any gene: 5. CDR3 amino acids: CAWRDRGVDQPQHF. The CDR3 DNA sequence: TGTGCCTGGAGGGACAGGGGTGTCGATCAGCCCCAGCATTTT.

The V gene is TRBV28, the J gene TRBJ2-7; D may be TRBD1 (6 bases). CDR1 is MDHEN, CDR2 SYDVKM, per germline. V dropped 5 bases and J dropped 3 bases, with 8 bases sitting between them. The CDR3 is made up of 12 amino acids. CDR3 in amino acids: CASSEQGYEQYF. CDR3 bases: TGTGCCAGCAGTGAACAGGGCTACGAGCAGTACTTC.

The genes are TRBV27 and TRBJ2-7; 9 bases are shared with TRBD2. Trimming cost V 3 bases and J 3 bases; bases outside gene matches: 6. Germline V gene data show CDR1 as MNHEY and CDR2 as SMNVEV (reference sequence). The CDR3 contains 15 residues. This chain's CDR3 is CASSFWVAGVYEQYF. In DNA form, the CDR3 reads TGTGCCAGCAGTTTTTGGGTAGCGGGAGTCTACGAGCAGTACTTC.

The chain carries TRBV12-5 and TRBJ2-7; D call uncertain. This CDR3 has 12 amino acids. Germline V gene sequence: CDR1 LGHNT, CDR2 FRNRAP. Trimming left V 1 base short and J 2 bases short, with 3 bases between. The CDR3 region has the DNA TGTGCTAGTGGTTTGGCTACCTACGAGCAGTACTTC. Protein: CASGLATYEQYF.

The chain has TRBV9 and TRBJ2-7, with a weak D call TRBD2 (6 bases). This CDR3 region has 15 residues. The germline CDR1 and CDR2 sequences are SGDLS and YYNGEE. The V end lost 0 bases, the J end lost 5 bases, and 15 bases lay between the germline ends. CDR3 loop: CASSVVGGTEDEQYF. The CDR3 coding sequence is TGTGCCAGCAGCGTAGTTGGCGGGACGGAGGACGAGCAGTACTTC.

The table lists this clone with a count of one. The V gene is TRBV27, the J gene TRBJ1-2; D not resolved. The CDR3 runs 13 residues. Trimming cost V 3 bases and J 8 bases, with 13 bases left between them. Germline V CDR1 and CDR2: MNHEY, SMNVEV (reference sequence). CDR3 amino acids: CASSFKTGEGYTF. The DNA of the CDR3 is TGTGCCAGCAGTTTCAAGACCGGGGAGGGCTACACCTTC.